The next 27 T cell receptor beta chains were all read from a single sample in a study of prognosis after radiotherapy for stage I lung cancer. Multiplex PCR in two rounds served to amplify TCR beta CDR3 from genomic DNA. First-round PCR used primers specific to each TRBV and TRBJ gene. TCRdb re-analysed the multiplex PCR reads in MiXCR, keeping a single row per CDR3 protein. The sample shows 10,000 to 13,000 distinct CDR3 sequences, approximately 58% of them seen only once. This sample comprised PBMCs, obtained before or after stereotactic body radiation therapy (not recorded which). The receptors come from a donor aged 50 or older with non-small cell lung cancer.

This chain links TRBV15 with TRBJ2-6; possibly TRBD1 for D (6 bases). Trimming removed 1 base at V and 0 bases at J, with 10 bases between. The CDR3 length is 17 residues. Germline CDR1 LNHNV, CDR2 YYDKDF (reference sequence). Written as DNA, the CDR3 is TGTGCCACCAGCAGAGCCCTACAGGGCTCTGGGGCCAACGTCCTGACTTTC. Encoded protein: CATSRALQGSGANVLTF.

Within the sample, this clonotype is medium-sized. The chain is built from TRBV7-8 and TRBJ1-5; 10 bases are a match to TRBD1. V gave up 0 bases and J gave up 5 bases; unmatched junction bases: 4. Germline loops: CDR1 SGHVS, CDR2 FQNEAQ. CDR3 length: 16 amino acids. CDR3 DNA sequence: TGTGCCAGCAGCTTAGCGGGACAGGGGACGTATCAGCCCCAGCATTTT. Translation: CASSLAGQGTYQPQHF.

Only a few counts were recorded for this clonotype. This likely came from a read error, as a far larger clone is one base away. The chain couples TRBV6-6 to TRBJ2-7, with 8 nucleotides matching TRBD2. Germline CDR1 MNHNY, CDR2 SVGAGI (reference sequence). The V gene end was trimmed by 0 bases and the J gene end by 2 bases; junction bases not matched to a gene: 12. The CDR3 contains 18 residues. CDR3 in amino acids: CASSYSFPGTRGPYEQYF. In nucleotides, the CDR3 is TGTGCCAGCAGTTACTCATTCCCCGGGACTAGAGGACCCTACGAGCAGTACTTC.

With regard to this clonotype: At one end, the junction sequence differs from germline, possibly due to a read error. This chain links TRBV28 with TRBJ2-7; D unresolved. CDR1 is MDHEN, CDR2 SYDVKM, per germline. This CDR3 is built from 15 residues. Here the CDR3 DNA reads TGTGCCAGCATTTTATACACCTGGTACTCCTACGAGCAGTACTTC. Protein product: CASILYTWYSYEQYF.

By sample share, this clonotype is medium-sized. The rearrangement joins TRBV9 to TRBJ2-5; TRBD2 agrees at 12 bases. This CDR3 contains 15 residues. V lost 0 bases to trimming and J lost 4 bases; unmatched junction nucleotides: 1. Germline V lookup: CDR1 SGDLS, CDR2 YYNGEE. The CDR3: CASSVASGGAETQYF. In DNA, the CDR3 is TGTGCCAGCAGCGTAGCTAGCGGGGGGGCAGAGACCCAGTACTTC.

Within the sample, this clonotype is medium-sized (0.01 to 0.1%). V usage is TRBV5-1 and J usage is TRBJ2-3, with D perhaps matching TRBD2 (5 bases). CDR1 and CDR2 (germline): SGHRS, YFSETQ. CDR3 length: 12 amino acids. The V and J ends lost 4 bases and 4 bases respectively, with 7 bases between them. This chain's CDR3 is CASSDSADTQYF. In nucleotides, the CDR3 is TGCGCCAGCAGCGATAGCGCAGATACGCAGTATTTT. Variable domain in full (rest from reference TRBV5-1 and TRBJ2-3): KAGVTQTPRYLIKTRGQQVTLSCSPISGHRSVSWYQQTPGQGLQFLFEYFSETQRNKGNFPGRFSGRQFSNSRSEMNVSTLELGDSALYLCASSDSADTQYFGPGTRLTVL.

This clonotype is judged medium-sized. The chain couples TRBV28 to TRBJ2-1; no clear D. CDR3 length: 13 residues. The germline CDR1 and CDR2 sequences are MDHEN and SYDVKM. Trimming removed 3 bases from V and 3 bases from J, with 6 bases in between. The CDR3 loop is CASSLSDYNEQFF. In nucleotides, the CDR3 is TGTGCCAGCAGTTTGAGTGACTACAATGAGCAGTTCTTC.

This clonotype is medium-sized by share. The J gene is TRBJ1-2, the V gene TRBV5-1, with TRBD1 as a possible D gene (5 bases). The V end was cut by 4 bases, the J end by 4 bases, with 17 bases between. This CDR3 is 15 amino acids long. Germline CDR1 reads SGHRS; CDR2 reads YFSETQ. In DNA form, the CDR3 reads TGCGCCAGCAGCCCGCTGGTGGGGCCCGGCTATGGCTACACCTTC. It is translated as CASSPLVGPGYGYTF.

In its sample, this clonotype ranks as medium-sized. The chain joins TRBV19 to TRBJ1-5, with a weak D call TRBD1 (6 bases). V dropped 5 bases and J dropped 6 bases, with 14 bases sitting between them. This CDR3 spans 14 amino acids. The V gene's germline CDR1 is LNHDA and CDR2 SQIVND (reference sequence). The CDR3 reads CASSFGGSSQPQHF. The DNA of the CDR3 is TGTGCCAGTAGTTTTGGGGGCTCTAGTCAGCCCCAGCATTTT.

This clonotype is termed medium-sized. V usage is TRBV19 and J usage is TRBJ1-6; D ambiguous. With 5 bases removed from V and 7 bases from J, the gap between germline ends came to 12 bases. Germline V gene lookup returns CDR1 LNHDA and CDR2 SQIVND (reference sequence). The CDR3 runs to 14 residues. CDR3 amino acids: CASSSSGGNSPLHF. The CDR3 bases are TGTGCCAGTAGTTCCTCAGGAGGAAATTCACCCCTCCACTTT.

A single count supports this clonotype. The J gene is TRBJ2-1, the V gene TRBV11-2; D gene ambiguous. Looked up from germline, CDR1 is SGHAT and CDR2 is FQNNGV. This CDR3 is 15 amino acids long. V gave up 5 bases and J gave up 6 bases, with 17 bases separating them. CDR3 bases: TGTGCCAGCAGCACCCCTCGGGTGGGTTTCAATGAGCAGTTCTTC. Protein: CASSTPRVGFNEQFF.

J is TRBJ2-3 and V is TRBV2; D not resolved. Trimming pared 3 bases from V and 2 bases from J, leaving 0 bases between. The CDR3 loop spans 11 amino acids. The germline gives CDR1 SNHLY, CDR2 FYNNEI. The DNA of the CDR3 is TGTGCCAGCAGTGACACAGATACGCAGTATTTT. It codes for CASSDTDTQYF. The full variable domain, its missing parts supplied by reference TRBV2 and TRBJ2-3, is EPEVTQTPSHQVTQMGQEVILRCVPISNHLYFYWYRQILGQKVEFLVSFYNNEISEKSEIFDDQFSVERPDGSNFTLKIRSTKLEDSAMYFCASSDTDTQYFGPGTRLTVL.

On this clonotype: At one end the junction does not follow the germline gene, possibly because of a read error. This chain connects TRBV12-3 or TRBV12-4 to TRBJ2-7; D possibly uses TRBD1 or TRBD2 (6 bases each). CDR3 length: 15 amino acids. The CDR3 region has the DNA TGTGCCAGCAGTTCGATGAGGGGGGTGTGCTACAAGCAGTACTTC. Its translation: CASSSMRGVCYKQYF.

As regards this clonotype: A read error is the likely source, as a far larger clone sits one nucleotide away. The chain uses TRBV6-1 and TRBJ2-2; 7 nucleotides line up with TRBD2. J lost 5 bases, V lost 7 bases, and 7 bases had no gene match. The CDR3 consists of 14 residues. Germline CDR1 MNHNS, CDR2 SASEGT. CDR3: CASIFSGSTGELFF. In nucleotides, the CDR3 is TGTGCCAGCATTTTTAGCGGGTCTACCGGGGAGCTGTTTTTT.

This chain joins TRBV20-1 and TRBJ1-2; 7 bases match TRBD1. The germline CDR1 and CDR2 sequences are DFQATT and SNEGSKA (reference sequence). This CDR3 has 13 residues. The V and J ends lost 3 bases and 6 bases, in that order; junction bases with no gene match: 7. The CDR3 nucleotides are TGCAGTGCTAGGGTAGGGGGCAGGGATGGCTACACCTTC. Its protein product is CSARVGGRDGYTF.

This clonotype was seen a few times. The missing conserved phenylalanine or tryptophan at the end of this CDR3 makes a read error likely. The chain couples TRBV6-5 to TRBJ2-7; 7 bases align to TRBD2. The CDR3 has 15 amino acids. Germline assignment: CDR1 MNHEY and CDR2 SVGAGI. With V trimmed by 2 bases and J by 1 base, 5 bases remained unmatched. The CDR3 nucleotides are TGTGCCAGCAGTTACCCTCCGGGAGGTTCCTACGAGCAGTACCTC. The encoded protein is CASSYPPGGSYEQYL.

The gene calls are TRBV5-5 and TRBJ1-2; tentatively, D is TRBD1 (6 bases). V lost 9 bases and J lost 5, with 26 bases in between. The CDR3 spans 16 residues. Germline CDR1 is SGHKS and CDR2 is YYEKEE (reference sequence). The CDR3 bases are TGTGCCATCATCTTGGCGCCTCGGGACACCGATTATGGCTACACCTTC. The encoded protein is CAIILAPRDTDYGYTF. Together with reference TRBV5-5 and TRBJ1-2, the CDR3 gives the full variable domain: DAGVTQSPTHLIKTRGQQVTLRCSPISGHKSVSWYQQVLGQGPQFIFQYYEKEERGRGNFPDRFSARQFPNYSSELNVNALLLGDSALYLCAIILAPRDTDYGYTFGSGTRLTVV.

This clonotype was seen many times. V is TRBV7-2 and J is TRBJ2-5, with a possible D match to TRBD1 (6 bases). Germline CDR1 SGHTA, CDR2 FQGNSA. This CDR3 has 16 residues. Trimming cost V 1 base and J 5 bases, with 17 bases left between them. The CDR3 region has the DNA TGTGCCAGCAGCTTAGTTGTTGGTCAGGGGCAGGAGACCCAGTACTTC. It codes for CASSLVVGQGQETQYF.

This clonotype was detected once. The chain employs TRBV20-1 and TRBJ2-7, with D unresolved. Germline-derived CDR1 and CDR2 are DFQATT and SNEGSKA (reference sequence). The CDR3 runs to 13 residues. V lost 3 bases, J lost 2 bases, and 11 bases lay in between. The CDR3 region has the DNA TGCAGTGCTAGCCCTACGGATACCTACGAGCAGTACTTC. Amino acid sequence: CSASPTDTYEQYF.

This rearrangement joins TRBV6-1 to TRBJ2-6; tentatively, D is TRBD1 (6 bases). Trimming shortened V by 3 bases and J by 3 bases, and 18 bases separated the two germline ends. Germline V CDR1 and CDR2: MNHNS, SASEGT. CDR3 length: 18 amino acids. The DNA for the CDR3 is TGTGCCAGCAGTGAGATGAGGGGGATCTACAATGGGGCCAACGTCCTGACTTTC. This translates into CASSEMRGIYNGANVLTF.

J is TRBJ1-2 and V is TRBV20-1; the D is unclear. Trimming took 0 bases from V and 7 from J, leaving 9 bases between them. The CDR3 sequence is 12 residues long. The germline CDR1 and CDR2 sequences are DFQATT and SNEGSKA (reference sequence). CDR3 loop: CSAREGGSGYTF. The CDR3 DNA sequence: TGCAGTGCTAGAGAGGGTGGATCTGGCTACACCTTC.

The CDR3 here is CASRVSRGRTSEQFF. DNA of the CDR3: TGTGCCAGCAGGGTAAGCAGGGGGCGTACTAGTGAGCAGTTCTTC. The rearrangement uses TRBV6-8 and TRBJ2-1; 8 nucleotides match TRBD1. This CDR3 contains 15 residues. Germline CDR1 MNHGY, CDR2 SAAAGT. The trim removed 6 bases at V and 9 bases at J, leaving 13 bases unmatched.

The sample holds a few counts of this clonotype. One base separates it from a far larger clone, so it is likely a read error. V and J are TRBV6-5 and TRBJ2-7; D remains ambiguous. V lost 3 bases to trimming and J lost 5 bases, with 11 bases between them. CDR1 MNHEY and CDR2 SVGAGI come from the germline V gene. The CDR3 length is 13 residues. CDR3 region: CASSYLSPNEQYF. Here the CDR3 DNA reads TGTGCCAGCAGTTATCTGTCTCCTAACGAGCAGTACTTC.

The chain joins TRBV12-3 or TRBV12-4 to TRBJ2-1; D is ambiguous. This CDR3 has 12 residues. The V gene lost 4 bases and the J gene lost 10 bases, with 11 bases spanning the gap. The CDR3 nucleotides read TGTGCCAGCAGTTCCGGCAGAGCGGAGCAGTTCTTC. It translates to CASSSGRAEQFF.

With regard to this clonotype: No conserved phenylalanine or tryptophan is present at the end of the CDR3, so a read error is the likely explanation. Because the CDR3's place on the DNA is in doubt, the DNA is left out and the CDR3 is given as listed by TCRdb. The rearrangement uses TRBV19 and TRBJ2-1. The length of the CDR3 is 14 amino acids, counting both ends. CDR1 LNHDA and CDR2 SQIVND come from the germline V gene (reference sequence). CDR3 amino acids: CASSTGSSYNEQLL.

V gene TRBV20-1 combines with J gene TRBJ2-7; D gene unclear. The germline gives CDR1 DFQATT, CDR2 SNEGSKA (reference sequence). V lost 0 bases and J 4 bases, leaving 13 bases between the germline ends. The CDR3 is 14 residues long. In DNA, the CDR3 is TGCAGTGCTAGAGATCCTCGTGCCTCATACGAGCAGTACTTC. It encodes CSARDPRASYEQYF.

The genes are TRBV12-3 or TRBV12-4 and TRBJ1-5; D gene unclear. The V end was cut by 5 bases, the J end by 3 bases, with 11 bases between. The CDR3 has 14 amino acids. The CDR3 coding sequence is TGTGCCAGCAGTCCACGACATTCCAATCAGCCCCAGCATTTT. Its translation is CASSPRHSNQPQHF.